The subject of this entry is one TCR beta chain. Its antigen remains unidentified. No much larger clonotype is one base removed from it; base qualities were not supplied. TCR beta CDR3 regions were sequenced from DNA using the immunoSEQ Assay. Per the original workflow: T cell density was computed as TCR beta template counts normalized to usable DNA estimated by amplifying housekeeping genes. Using the preseqR package, richness was estimated by extrapolating to 120,000 templates for tissue samples and 400,000 templates for PBMC samples. Clonality was defined by subtracting Pielou's evenness from one. Differential abundance testing on productive amino-acid clonotypes, with a minimum total count of 5 and an alpha of 0.1, was used to identify tissue-enriched TCRs. The Jaccard Index and the Morisita Overlap Index were used to quantify repertoire overlap between compartments. GLIPH grouped TCR beta CDR3s together with public tetramer-defined viral CDR3s, and a viral motif had to include at least three viral sequences and also show V-gene enrichment. TCRdb took over this immuneACCESS table, retaining in-frame rearrangements with V and J assigned. Such tables are incomplete; in checked studies, under half of the missing clones stem from an unresolved V gene, and the remainder is unexplained. The D gene and trimming were derived from the DNA, and the V and J assignments and clone size from that table. The sample table shows some 12,000 clones, and more than 70% are seen once. The ten biggest clones cover 19% of the sample.

At diagnosis, peripheral blood, uninvolved tumor-adjacent lung and tumor were collected and were preserved as a mix of fresh-frozen and FFPE material. For TCR repertoire profiling, blood samples were analyzed in the form of peripheral blood mononuclear cells. CDR1 and CDR2 are read off the germline V gene (reference sequence) as SGHNT and YYREEE. At the junction V is shortened by 4 bases and J by 0 bases, with 16 bases in between. From cysteine to phenylalanine, the CDR3 is 16 amino acids long. Kept here is only the CDR3 DNA, which spans 48 bases and is read in frame from base 1. The data originate from a study of T cells in localized non-small cell lung cancer (TCRdb year 2020). Regarding the study in general: T cell repertoires of a few hundred early-stage NSCLC patients were analyzed, with tumors being compared against uninvolved tumor-adjacent lungs. The cohort was made up of roughly 250 treatment-naive NSCLC patients whose localized lung tumors had been resected. Of the NSCLC patients, about 130 were male and approximately 110 were female, and the mean age was approximately 64 years. On the study overall, not on this receptor specifically: Because multi-region tumor sequencing was not done, intratumor heterogeneity could not be ruled out. Uninvolved tumor-adjacent lung showed the highest T cell clonality, higher than tumor, which suggests more focused antigenic responses in the uninvolved tumor-adjacent lung. Longer overall survival was associated with higher T cell density in blood, whereas shorter survival was associated with higher clonality in adjacent lung. A median of around 50 of the top 100 tumor clones turned up in the paired uninvolved adjacent lung, and about 28 of those clones also ranked among the top 100 of that same adjacent lung. Since the design was exploratory, TCR variables were selected using unadjusted p-values with no false-discovery rate correction.

The sequence is built from TRBV5-4 and TRBJ2-5, with TRBD2 tentatively as D gene (6 bases match). The source material was peripheral blood, sampled before any cancer treatment. The TCR sequence derives from a male donor older than 55 with stage I lung adenocarcinoma. The DNA sequence is as follows: TGTGCCAGCAGCCGAAGGGCTAGCGTGTACCAAGAGACCCAGTACTTC. It encodes CASSRRASVYQETQYF.